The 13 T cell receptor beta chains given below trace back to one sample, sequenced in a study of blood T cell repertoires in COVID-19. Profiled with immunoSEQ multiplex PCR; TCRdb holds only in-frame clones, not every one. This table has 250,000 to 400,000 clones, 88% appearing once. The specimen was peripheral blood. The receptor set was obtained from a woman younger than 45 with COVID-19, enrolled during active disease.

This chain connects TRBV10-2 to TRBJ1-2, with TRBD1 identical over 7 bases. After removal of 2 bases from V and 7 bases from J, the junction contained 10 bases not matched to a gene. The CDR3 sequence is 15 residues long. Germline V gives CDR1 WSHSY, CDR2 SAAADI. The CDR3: CASSEEVTGSFGYTF. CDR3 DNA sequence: TGCGCCAGCAGTGAGGAGGTGACAGGGTCTTTTGGCTACACCTTC.

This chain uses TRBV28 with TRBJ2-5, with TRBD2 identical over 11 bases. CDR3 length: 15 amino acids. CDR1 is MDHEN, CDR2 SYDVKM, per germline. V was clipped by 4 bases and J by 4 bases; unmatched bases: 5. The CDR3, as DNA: TGTGCCAGCAGTTCGTTACTAGCGGGGGCAGAGACCCAGTACTTC. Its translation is CASSSLLAGAETQYF.

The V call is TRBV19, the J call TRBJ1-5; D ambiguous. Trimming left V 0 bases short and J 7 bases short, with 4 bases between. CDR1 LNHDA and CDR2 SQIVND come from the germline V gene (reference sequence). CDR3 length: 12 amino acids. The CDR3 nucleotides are TGTGCCAGTAGTATAGAAGCCCAGCCCCAGCATTTT. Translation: CASSIEAQPQHF. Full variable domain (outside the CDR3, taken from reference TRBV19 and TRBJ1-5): DGGITQSPKYLFRKEGQNVTLSCEQNLNHDAMYWYRQDPGQGLRLIYYSQIVNDFQKGDIAEGYSVSREKKESFPLTVTSAQKNPTAFYLCASSIEAQPQHFGDGTRLSIL.

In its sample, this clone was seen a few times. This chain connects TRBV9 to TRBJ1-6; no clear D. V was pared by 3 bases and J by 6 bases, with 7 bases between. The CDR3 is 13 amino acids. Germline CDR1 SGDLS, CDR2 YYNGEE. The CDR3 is CASSAGSNSPLHF. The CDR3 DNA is TGTGCCAGCAGCGCCGGTAGTAATTCACCCCTCCACTTT.

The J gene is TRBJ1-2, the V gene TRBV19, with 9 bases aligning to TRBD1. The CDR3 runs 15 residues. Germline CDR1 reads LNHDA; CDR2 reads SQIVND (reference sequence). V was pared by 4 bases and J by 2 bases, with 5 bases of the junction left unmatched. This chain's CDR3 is CASSTQTGGNYGYTF. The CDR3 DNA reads TGTGCCAGTAGTACCCAGACAGGGGGAAACTATGGCTACACCTTC.

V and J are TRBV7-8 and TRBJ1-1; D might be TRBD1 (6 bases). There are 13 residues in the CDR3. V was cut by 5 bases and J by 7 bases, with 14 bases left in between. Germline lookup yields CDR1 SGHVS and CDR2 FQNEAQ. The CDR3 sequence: CASSPSRQVEAFF. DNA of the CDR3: TGTGCCAGCAGCCCGAGCCGACAGGTTGAAGCTTTCTTT. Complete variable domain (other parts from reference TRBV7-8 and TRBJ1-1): GAGVSQSPRYKVAKRGQDVALRCDPISGHVSLFWYQQALGQGPEFLTYFQNEAQLDKSGLPSDRFFAERPEGSVSTLKIQRTQQEDSAVYLCASSPSRQVEAFFGQGTRLTVV.

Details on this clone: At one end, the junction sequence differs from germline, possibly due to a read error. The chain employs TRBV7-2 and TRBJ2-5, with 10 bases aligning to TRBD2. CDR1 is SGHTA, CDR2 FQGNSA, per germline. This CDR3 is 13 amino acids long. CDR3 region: CASSIAGGQTQYF. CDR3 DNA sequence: TGTGCCAGCAGCATAGCGGGGGGACAGACCCAGTACTTC.

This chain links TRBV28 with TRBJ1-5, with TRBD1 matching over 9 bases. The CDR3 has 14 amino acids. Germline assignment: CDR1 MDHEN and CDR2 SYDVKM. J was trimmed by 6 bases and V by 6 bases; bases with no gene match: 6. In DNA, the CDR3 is TGTGCCAGCAGCCAGACAGGGGGAGCTCAGCCCCAGCATTTT. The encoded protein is CASSQTGGAQPQHF.

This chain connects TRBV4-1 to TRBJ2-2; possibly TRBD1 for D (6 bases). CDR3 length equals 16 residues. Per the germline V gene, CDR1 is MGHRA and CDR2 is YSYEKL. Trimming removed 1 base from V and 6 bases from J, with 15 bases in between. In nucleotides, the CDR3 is TGCGCCAGCAGCCAAGTCCCAACAGGGATGGCCGGGGAGCTGTTTTTT. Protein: CASSQVPTGMAGELFF.

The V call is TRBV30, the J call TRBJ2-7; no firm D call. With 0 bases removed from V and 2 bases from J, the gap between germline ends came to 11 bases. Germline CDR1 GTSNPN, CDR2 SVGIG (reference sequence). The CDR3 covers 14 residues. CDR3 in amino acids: CAWSVRGYPYEQYF. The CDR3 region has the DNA TGTGCCTGGAGTGTACGAGGATACCCCTACGAGCAGTACTTC.

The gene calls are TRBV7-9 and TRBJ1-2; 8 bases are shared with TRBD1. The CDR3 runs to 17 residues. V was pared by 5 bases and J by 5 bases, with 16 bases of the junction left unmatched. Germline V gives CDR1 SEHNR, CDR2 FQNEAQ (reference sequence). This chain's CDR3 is CASSPWTASGGIYGYTF. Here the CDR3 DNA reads TGTGCCAGCAGCCCGTGGACAGCCTCAGGGGGCATATATGGCTACACCTTC.

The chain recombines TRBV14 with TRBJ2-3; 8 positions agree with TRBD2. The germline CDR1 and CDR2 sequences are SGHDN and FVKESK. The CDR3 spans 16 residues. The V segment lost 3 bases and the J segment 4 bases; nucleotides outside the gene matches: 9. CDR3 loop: CASSQGTTSGPDTQYF. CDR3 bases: TGTGCCAGCAGCCAGGGGACTACTAGCGGCCCAGATACGCAGTATTTT.

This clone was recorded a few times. The CDR3 sequence: CASSYRGGAGGGYTF. DNA for the CDR3: TGTGCCAGCAGTTACCGCGGGGGGGCCGGAGGTGGCTACACCTTC. This chain joins TRBV6-5 and TRBJ1-2, with TRBD1 as a possible D gene (6 bases). There are 15 residues in the CDR3. Germline assignment: CDR1 MNHEY and CDR2 SVGAGI. V gave up 2 bases and J gave up 7 bases, with 17 bases separating them.